This T cell receptor beta chain was sequenced in a study of T cell responses to AZD1222 COVID-19 vaccine. Study outcomes and limitations: When two AZD1222 doses had been given, Spike-specific TCR breadth and depth rose. Along spike, vaccine-associated CD4 TCRs were found throughout, with dominance at 160-218 and 743-854.

Points on this clone: Its antigen is unknown.

Germline CDR1 reads SGHTA; CDR2 reads FQGTGA. The CDR3 covers 13 residues. V trimming: 8 bases; J trimming: 8 bases; junction bases outside the gene matches: 8. Measured with immunoSEQ multiplex PCR; TCRdb has only the in-frame clones, and not every one. Here the sample spans approximately 77,000 clones, around 90% being singletons. This clonotype was sampled from an adult who received the AZD1222 COVID-19 vaccine. The gene calls are TRBV7-3 and TRBJ2-1, with TRBD2 identical over 8 bases. Here the sequenced sample was peripheral blood, taken 28 days after the second AZD1222 dose. DNA of the CDR3: TGTGCCAGCTCCGGGACTAGATCGGATGAGCAGTTCTTC. Translating gives CASSGTRSDEQFF.